The sequence of this T cell receptor (beta chain) was determined in a study of synovial regulatory T cells in juvenile arthritis (dated by TCRdb to between 2015 and 2016). Notes on the research overall: Of the sequenced patients, a few were therapy-naive, one was treated with methotrexate plus infliximab, several were treated with methotrexate, and one lacked treatment information. Effector T cell subsets were also sequenced in the study cohort for comparisons, but only blood and synovial fluid Treg cells are covered by the Treg dataset alone. TCRbeta CDR3 repertoires of blood iaTreg cells, other blood Treg cells and synovial fluid Treg cells from matched patient samples were compared in the study. Treg and Teff subsets from roughly 10 JIA patients with active disease were included in the TCR repertoire comparisons. Overall study results and their limits: Blood iaTreg cells showed lower TCR diversity than other blood Treg cells, consistent with antigen-driven expansion. iaTreg TCR repertoires were found to be largely private across patients and to partially overlap with synovial Teff and blood CPL repertoires. Synovial Treg cells shared more CDR3 sequences with iaTreg cells than with other blood Treg cells; Chao-Jaccard similarity confirmed closer relation.

TCR repertoires were obtained from 11 juvenile idiopathic arthritis patients with active disease who had not reached inactive disease, of whom 3 were polyarticular and 8 were oligoarticular. A median age of around 10 years (range about 2.4-25) and a median disease duration of approximately 7 years (range 0.2-19.1) were recorded for the TCR-sequenced patients. Samples for TCR repertoire analysis came from two centres in Italy. Peripheral blood mononuclear cells were separated using a Histopaque-1077 density gradient and frozen in about 90% FCS with about 10% DMSO. The CDR3 covers 11 residues, taking in both the cysteine and the phenylalanine. The nucleotide record is missing. Per the germline V gene, SNHLY is the CDR1 and FYNNEI is the CDR2. Points on this clone: The specificity of this receptor is unknown.

The library was generated by the immunoSEQ multiplex PCR assay. Adaptive Biotechnologies carried out the TCRbeta CDR3 sequencing. The published analysis was carried out like this. Repertoire similarity was assessed using the Chao-modified Jaccard index and the median clonotype overlap from 200 random subsamples at equal sample size. Similarity analyses were performed using either productive nucleotide sequences or in silico-translated amino acid sequences. Hierarchical clustering with single linkage and t-SNE based on Chao-modified Jaccard distances were applied for the comparison of repertoires. Repertoire diversity was assessed with the Renyi index over a range of alpha values after the sample sizes were normalised. What TCRdb holds here is the immuneACCESS table cut down to in-frame rearrangements. Part of the clones is not present; checked against another copy, under half of the missing clones reflect an unresolved V gene, and the others are unexplained. The D gene and trimming were derived from the DNA, and the V and J assignments and clone size from that table. The sample table records 9,500 to 10,000 clones. Roughly 1.9% of the sample comes from the top ten.

Sequencing was carried out using Treg cells from blood. The cell subset or site label for this specimen denotes: remaining (HLA-DR-negative) circulating blood Treg cells. This TCR was sampled from a donor aged 2 to 35 with juvenile idiopathic arthritis. The chain is assembled from TRBV2 and TRBJ2-1; TCRdb outputs TRBD2, but without DNA this stays unchecked. The CDR3 sequence is CASSEGDEQFF.